The rows below give T cell receptor beta chains drawn from one sample of a study of blood T cell repertoires in COVID-19. Assay: immunoSEQ multiplex PCR; the TCRdb copy retains only in-frame clones and omits some. The sample holds 250,000 to 350,000 clones, 80% to 90% seen once. What was sequenced was peripheral blood. The receptors were gathered from a man aged 18-30 years who had recovered from COVID-19. CDR3s include the opening cysteine and the closing phenylalanine or tryptophan. D genes are given only for firm matches. Clone sizes are given selectively: once, few, many, or a class where the clone is expanded.

j_call v_call d_call clone_size cdr3_length cdr3_nt cdr3_aa
TRBJ2-7 TRBV4-1 . . 14 TGCGCCAGCAGCCCGCGGGACCGCGATTACGAGCAGTACTTC CASSPRDRDYEQYF
TRBJ2-7 TRBV18 . . 16 TGTGCCAGCTCACCACCGGGCAGGGCCGTTTTCTACGAGCAGTACTTC CASSPPGRAVFYEQYF
TRBJ2-5 TRBV19 . . 15 TGTGCCAGTATGAGGGGGGGCACGTACCAAGAGACCCAGTACTTC CASMRGGTYQETQYF
TRBJ1-6 TRBV5-1 TRBD1 . 16 TGCGCCAGCAGCAACTCCGGGACAGCCTATAATTCACCCCTCCACTTT CASSNSGTAYNSPLHF
TRBJ2-2 TRBV25-1 TRBD1 . 17 TGTGCCAGCAGTGAAGGACAGGGATCGAGAAACACCGGGGAGCTGTTTTTT CASSEGQGSRNTGELFF
TRBJ2-5 TRBV24-1 . . 13 TGTGCCACCAGCGACAGAGTCCAAGAGACCCAGTACTTC CATSDRVQETQYF
TRBJ2-7 TRBV19 . . 14 TGTGCCAGTAGTGTCGGGACTCTCTTCTACGAGCAGTACTTC CASSVGTLFYEQYF
TRBJ2-1 TRBV19 . . 11 TGTGCCAGTAGTATTCAGGGGAGGCAGTTCTTC CASSIQGRQFF
TRBJ1-2 TRBV5-8 . . 13 TGTGCCAGTACAGGGACCACTAACTATGGCTACACCTTC CASTGTTNYGYTF
TRBJ1-5 TRBV5-6 . once 14 TGTGCCAGCAGCCCGGAGGGTAGCAATCAGCCCCAGCATTTT CASSPEGSNQPQHF
TRBJ1-5 TRBV6-6 TRBD1 . 14 TGTGCCAGCAGTCGACAGGGGTCGGGCCAGCCCCAGCATTTT CASSRQGSGQPQHF
TRBJ1-3 TRBV14 . . 16 TGTGCCAGCAGCCAACTGCAGGTTCTCTCTGGAAACACCATATATTTT CASSQLQVLSGNTIYF
TRBJ1-2 TRBV6-5 TRBD1 . 13 TGTGCCAGCAGAGGAGGGACAGGTGGTGGCTACACCTTC CASRGGTGGGYTF
TRBJ2-7 TRBV6-6 . . 14 TGTGCCAGCAGTAGTACAGGGCTATTCCTCGAGCAGTACTTC CASSSTGLFLEQYF
TRBJ2-1 TRBV6-1 TRBD2 . 16 TGTGCCAGCAGTGATTATGAGACTAGCTTTATAGATGAGCAGTTCTTC CASSDYETSFIDEQFF
TRBJ2-3 TRBV2 . . 13 TGTGCCAGCAGTGAAGACGGGGGGCACGCGCAGTATTTT CASSEDGGHAQYF
TRBJ1-1 TRBV6-6 . once 13 TGTGCCAGCAGACTCCCGCAGGGGACCGAAGCTTTCTTT CASRLPQGTEAFF
TRBJ2-7 TRBV10-3 . once 15 TGTGCCATCAGTGAAGTCCCCCTAGGGGTCTACGAGCAGTACTTC CAISEVPLGVYEQYF
TRBJ1-2 TRBV19 . . 16 TGTGCCACCTCACCTTTAACAGGGAGAGCTAACTATGGCTACACCTTC CATSPLTGRANYGYTF
TRBJ1-1 TRBV5-5 TRBD1 . 12 TGTGCCAGCAGCTTTACAGGGGGTGAAGCTTTCTTT CASSFTGGEAFF
TRBJ2-1 TRBV9 . . 15 TGTGCCAGCAGCTCCCGAGGGAGCGAATACAATGAGCAGTTCTTC CASSSRGSEYNEQFF
TRBJ1-1 TRBV9 TRBD1 . 13 TGTGCCAGCAGCGAGTGGACAGGGACTGAAGCTTTCTTT CASSEWTGTEAFF
TRBJ2-2 TRBV9 TRBD1 . 16 TGTGCCAGCACCATGACCGGGACAGGGAACACCGGGGAGCTGTTTTTT CASTMTGTGNTGELFF
TRBJ1-3 TRBV3-1/TRBV3-2 . . 16 TGTGCCAGCAGCCAGGACGCAGGGTCCTCTGGAAACACCATATATTTT CASSQDAGSSGNTIYF
TRBJ2-1 TRBV7-3 TRBD2 . 16 TGTGCCAGCAGCCCGCGGATGGGCGGGGGGGTCAATGAGCAGTTCTTC CASSPRMGGGVNEQFF
TRBJ1-1 TRBV24-1 . . 13 TGTGCCACCTGGGCAGAGAAGAACACTGAAGCTTTCTTT CATWAEKNTEAFF
TRBJ1-2 TRBV12-3/TRBV12-4 TRBD1 once 13 TGTGCCAGCAGCACACAGGGGCGTATGGGCTACACCTTC CASSTQGRMGYTF
TRBJ1-1 TRBV29-1 . . 14 TGCAGCGTTGATCGGGCAGGAGGAAACACTGAAGCTTTCTTT CSVDRAGGNTEAFF
TRBJ1-1 TRBV6-6 . . 13 TGTGCCAGCAGTTCGGGGGGCGGAACTGAAGCTTTCTTT CASSSGGGTEAFF
TRBJ1-1 TRBV5-8 TRBD1 . 14 TGTGCCAGCAGCTTGGGGACAGGGAACACTGAAGCTTTCTTT CASSLGTGNTEAFF
TRBJ1-3 TRBV18 TRBD1 once 16 TGTGCCAGCTCACGGGACAGGGTGACCGGAGGAAACACCATATATTTT CASSRDRVTGGNTIYF
TRBJ2-3 TRBV1 . . 16 TGCACCAGCAGCCAAAAGGGGACTAGCGGGAGAGATACGCAGTATTTT CTSSQKGTSGRDTQYF
TRBJ2-1 TRBV15 TRBD1 . 15 TGTGCCACCAGCAGAGTCGGACAGGGGGACAATGAGCAGTTCTTC CATSRVGQGDNEQFF
TRBJ1-2 TRBV6-5 . . 11 TGTGCCAGCAGGCACTACTATGGCTACACCTTC CASRHYYGYTF
TRBJ2-3 TRBV12-3/TRBV12-4 . . 12 TGTGCCAGCAGTCGTTCTCTGGATACGCAGTATTTT CASSRSLDTQYF
TRBJ2-4 TRBV20-1 TRBD2 . 15 TGCAGTGCTAGTGGGACTAGCGGGAGTACGGACATTCAGTACTTC CSASGTSGSTDIQYF
TRBJ1-2 TRBV6-2/TRBV6-3 . . 13 TGTGCCAGCAGTTACGGACAGTTATATGGCTACACCTTC CASSYGQLYGYTF
TRBJ2-1 TRBV27 . . 14 TGTGCCAGCAGTTCTAGGGGGGGTTGGGATGAGCAGTTCTTC CASSSRGGWDEQFF
TRBJ1-1 TRBV19 . . 15 TGTGCCAGTAGTATCACTGCAGGGTCGAACACTGAAGCTTTCTTT CASSITAGSNTEAFF
TRBJ2-3 TRBV7-2 TRBD2 . 16 TGTGCCAGCAGCTTAGCACTAGCGGACTACACAGATACGCAGTATTTT CASSLALADYTDTQYF
TRBJ2-7 TRBV7-2 TRBD1 few 15 TGTGCCAGCAGCTTAGACAGGGGTAGCTCCTACGAGCAGTACTTC CASSLDRGSSYEQYF
TRBJ2-5 TRBV11-2 TRBD1 . 14 TGTGCCAGCAGGCAGACAGGGTACCAAGAGACCCAGTACTTC CASRQTGYQETQYF
TRBJ1-6 TRBV10-1 . . 10 TGCGCCAGCAGTGATCAGGCCCTCCACTTT CASSDQALHF
TRBJ2-1 TRBV3-1/TRBV3-2 TRBD1 . 17 TGTGCCAGCAGCCAGGCCAACGGGACAGGGGGCTATAGGGAGCAGTTCTTC CASSQANGTGGYREQFF
TRBJ2-2 TRBV5-1 TRBD1 . 14 TGCGCCAGCAGCTCTCAGGGGGTATCGGGGGAGCTGTTTTTT CASSSQGVSGELFF
TRBJ1-1 TRBV4-3 . . 15 TGCGCCAGCAGCCAAGGGGGGGTGCGGAACACTGAAGCTTTCTTT CASSQGGVRNTEAFF
TRBJ1-3 TRBV4-3 . . 15 TGCGCCAGCAGCCAAGAGGGCAGGGCTGGAAACACCATATATTTT CASSQEGRAGNTIYF
TRBJ2-2 TRBV6-2/TRBV6-3 TRBD1 . 16 TGTGCCAGCAGTTTTCCCGCAGGGGGCTACACCGGGGAGCTGTTTTTT CASSFPAGGYTGELFF
TRBJ2-1 TRBV29-1 . few 12 TGCAGCGTTGTGACAGGCCCCAATGAGCAGTTCTTC CSVVTGPNEQFF
TRBJ1-4 TRBV9 . . 13 TGTGCCAGCAGCGTAGAACGGGGTGGAAAACTGTTTTTT CASSVERGGKLFF
TRBJ2-7 TRBV4-3 TRBD1 . 16 TGCGCCAGCAGCCAAGATCGGGGACAGGCCCGCTACGAGCAGTACTTC CASSQDRGQARYEQYF
TRBJ2-5 TRBV6-2/TRBV6-3 . . 14 TGTGCCAGCAGTTACTACAGGGACCCGCAGACCCAGTACTTC CASSYYRDPQTQYF
TRBJ1-1 TRBV27 . . 14 TGTGCCAGCAGTTTATCCCGGCTCGCAGGGGAAGCTTTCTTT CASSLSRLAGEAFF
TRBJ1-3 TRBV24-1 . . 14 TGTGCCACCACCCGACGGGGCTCTGGAAACACCATATATTTT CATTRRGSGNTIYF
TRBJ1-1 TRBV27 . . 12 TGTGCCAGCACCTCTCCGGGAAGGGAAGCTTTCTTT CASTSPGREAFF
TRBJ1-5 TRBV7-2 TRBD1 . 14 TGTGCCAGCAGCTTAGTGACAGGGAAACAGCCCCAGCATTTT CASSLVTGKQPQHF